This T cell receptor beta chain was sequenced for a study of blood T cell repertoires in COVID-19. CDR1 is SGHVT, CDR2 SQSDAQ, per germline. V lost 3 bases, J lost 0 bases, and 11 bases stayed unmatched. The CDR3 sequence is 18 residues long. The data were produced by immunoSEQ multiplex PCR, yet TCRdb's version contains in-frame clones alone and is incomplete. The sample records roughly 270,000 clones, approximately 85% being singletons. Sample: peripheral blood. This clonotype was obtained from a man younger than 35 with active or convalescent COVID-19. The gene calls are TRBV7-4 and TRBJ2-1, with 7 bases identical to TRBD2. CDR3 protein: CASSLNPNSGRSYNEQFF. CDR3 coding DNA: TGTGCCAGCAGCTTGAACCCAAATAGCGGGCGCTCCTACAATGAGCAGTTCTTC.